This T cell receptor (beta chain) was recorded in a study of OX40 agonist ivuxolimab in advanced cancers. Profiling relied on immunoSEQ multiplex PCR, and the TCRdb table lists in-frame clones only, not all of them. Of some 74,000 clones listed, roughly 90% are singletons. The germline V gene encodes CDR1 SGHKS and CDR2 YYEKEE (reference sequence). This CDR3 is 13 amino acids long. V was clipped by 2 bases and J by 1 base, with 6 bases between them. The receptor's source is an adult with an advanced solid tumor such as melanoma, head and neck, liver or kidney cancer. The chain couples TRBV5-5 to TRBJ1-1, with D unresolved. The sequencing here drew on CD4+ or CD8+ T cells sorted from blood, taken in a trial of the OX40 agonist ivuxolimab. The CDR3 here is CASSLQRNTEAFF. The CDR3, as DNA: TGTGCCAGCAGCTTACAGCGGAACACTGAAGCTTTCTTT.